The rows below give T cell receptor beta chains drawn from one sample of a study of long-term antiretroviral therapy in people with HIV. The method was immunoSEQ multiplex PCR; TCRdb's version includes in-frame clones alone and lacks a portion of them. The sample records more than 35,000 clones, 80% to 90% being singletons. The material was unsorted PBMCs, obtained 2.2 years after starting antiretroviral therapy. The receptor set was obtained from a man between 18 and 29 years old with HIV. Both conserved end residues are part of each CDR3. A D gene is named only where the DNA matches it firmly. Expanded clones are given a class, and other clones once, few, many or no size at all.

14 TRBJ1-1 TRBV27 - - CASSLAGKGTEAFF TGTGCCAGCAGTTTGGCAGGGAAGGGGACTGAAGCTTTCTTT
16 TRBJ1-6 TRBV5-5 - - CASSLIPNSYNSPLHF TGTGCCAGCAGCTTGATACCAAACTCCTATAATTCACCCCTCCACTTT
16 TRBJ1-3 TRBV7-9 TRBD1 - CASSEGGTGPGNTIYF TGTGCCAGCAGCGAAGGGGGGACAGGGCCTGGAAACACCATATATTTT
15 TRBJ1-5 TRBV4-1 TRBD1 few CASSPGTGRLQPQHF TGCGCCAGCAGCCCGGGGACAGGGAGGTTGCAGCCCCAGCATTTT
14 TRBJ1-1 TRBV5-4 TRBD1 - CASSWTDRVTEAFF TGTGCCAGCAGCTGGACGGACAGGGTTACTGAAGCTTTCTTT
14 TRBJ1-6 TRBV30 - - CAWSVLGKGSPLHF TGTGCCTGGAGTGTACTGGGGAAGGGGTCACCCCTCCACTTT
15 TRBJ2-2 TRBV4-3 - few CASSQEDSAQRELFF TGCGCCAGCAGCCAAGAAGACAGCGCCCAGCGGGAGCTGTTTTTT
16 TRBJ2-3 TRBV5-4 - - CASSLFEGVSTDTQYF TGTGCCAGCAGCTTGTTCGAGGGAGTGAGCACAGATACGCAGTATTTT
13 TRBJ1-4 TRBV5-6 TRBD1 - CASSRDRGEKLFF TGTGCCAGCAGCCGGGACAGGGGTGAAAAACTGTTTTTT
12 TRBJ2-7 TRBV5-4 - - CASSSQEYEQYF TGTGCCAGCAGCTCACAGGAGTACGAGCAGTACTTC
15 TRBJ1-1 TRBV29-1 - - CSVEGVGGARTEAFF TGCAGCGTTGAAGGTGTAGGGGGGGCGCGGACTGAAGCTTTCTTT
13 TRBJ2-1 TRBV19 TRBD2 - CASRREGYNEQFF TGTGCCAGTAGGCGGGAGGGATACAATGAGCAGTTCTTC
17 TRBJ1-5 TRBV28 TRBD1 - CASSLAAGTGGRQPQHF TGTGCCAGCAGTTTAGCGGCCGGGACAGGGGGCCGCCAGCCCCAGCATTTT
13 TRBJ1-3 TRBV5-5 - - CASRRGTGNTIYF TGTGCCAGCCGGCGGGGAACAGGAAACACCATATATTTT
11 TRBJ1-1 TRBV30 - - CAWRPQGEAFF TGTGCCTGGAGGCCCCAGGGAGAAGCTTTCTTT
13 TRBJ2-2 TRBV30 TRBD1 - CAWGQGAGGELFF TGTGCCTGGGGACAGGGGGCAGGCGGGGAGCTGTTTTTT
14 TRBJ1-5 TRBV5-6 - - CASSLGQRSQPQHF TGTGCCAGCAGCTTGGGACAGAGGAGCCAGCCCCAGCATTTT
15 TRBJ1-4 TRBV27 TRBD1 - CASSLMGTVNEKLFF TGTGCCAGCAGTTTAATGGGGACAGTTAATGAAAAACTGTTTTTT
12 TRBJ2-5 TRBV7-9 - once CASGGWDETQYF TGTGCCAGCGGGGGTTGGGATGAGACCCAGTACTTC
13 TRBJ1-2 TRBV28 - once CASSLWTGYGYTF TGTGCCAGCAGTTTATGGACAGGCTATGGCTACACCTTC
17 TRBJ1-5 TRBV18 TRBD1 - CASSPPRSGGGNQPQHF TGTGCCAGCTCACCACCTCGATCAGGGGGAGGCAATCAGCCCCAGCATTTT
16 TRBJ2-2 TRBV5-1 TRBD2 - CASSWRLAGSTGELFF TGCGCCAGCAGCTGGAGGCTAGCGGGGAGCACCGGGGAGCTGTTTTTT
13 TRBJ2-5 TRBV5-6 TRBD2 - CASSWGTTETQYF TGTGCCAGCAGCTGGGGGACTACGGAGACCCAGTACTTC
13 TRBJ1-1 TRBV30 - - CAWSVSKGTEAFF TGTGCCTGGAGTGTCAGTAAAGGCACTGAAGCTTTCTTT
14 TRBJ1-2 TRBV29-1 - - CSVAREAESGGYTF TGCAGCGTCGCCCGGGAGGCGGAGAGCGGAGGCTACACCTTC
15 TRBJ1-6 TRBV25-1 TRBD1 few CASSRDRGGHSPLHF TGTGCCAGCAGTCGGGACAGGGGAGGGCATTCACCCCTCCACTTT
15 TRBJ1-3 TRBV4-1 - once CASSRTELSGNTIYF TGCGCCAGCAGCCGGACGGAACTTTCTGGAAACACCATATATTTT
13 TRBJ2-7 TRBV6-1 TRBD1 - CASNPGQGYEQYF TGTGCCAGCAATCCGGGACAGGGTTACGAGCAGTACTTC
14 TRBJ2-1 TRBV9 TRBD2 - CASSPLTSGNEQFF TGTGCCAGCAGCCCCCTTACTAGCGGGAATGAGCAGTTCTTC
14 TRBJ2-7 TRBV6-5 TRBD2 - CASALAGVPYEQYF TGTGCCAGCGCCCTAGCGGGGGTTCCCTACGAGCAGTACTTC
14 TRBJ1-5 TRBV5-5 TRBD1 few CASSHDRGNQPQHF TGTGCCAGCAGTCATGACAGGGGTAATCAGCCCCAGCATTTT
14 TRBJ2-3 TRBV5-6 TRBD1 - CASSIDRDGDTQYF TGTGCCAGCAGCATCGACAGGGATGGGGATACGCAGTATTTT
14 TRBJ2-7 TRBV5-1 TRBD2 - CASSGVAGSYEQYF TGCGCCAGCAGTGGGGTAGCGGGTTCCTACGAGCAGTACTTC
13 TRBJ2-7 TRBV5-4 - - CASSRGPVHEQYF TGTGCCAGCAGCCGCGGACCCGTCCACGAGCAGTACTTC
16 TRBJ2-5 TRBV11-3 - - CASSHGGSGEGETQYF TGTGCCAGCAGCCATGGGGGTAGCGGAGAGGGTGAGACCCAGTACTTC
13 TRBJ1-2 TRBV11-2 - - CASLGWGRDGYTF TGTGCCAGCCTGGGTTGGGGGCGGGATGGCTACACCTTC
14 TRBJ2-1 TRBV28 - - CASSNSGGWDEQFF TGTGCCAGTAGTAACTCTGGGGGATGGGATGAGCAGTTCTTC
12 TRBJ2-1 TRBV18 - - CASSSQVGEQFF TGTGCCAGCTCGTCACAGGTCGGTGAGCAGTTCTTC
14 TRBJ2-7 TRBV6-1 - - CASRKGGGTYEQYF TGTGCCAGCAGGAAGGGGGGCGGTACCTACGAGCAGTACTTC
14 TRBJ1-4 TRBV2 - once CASSVATTYSQLFF TGTGCCAGCAGTGTAGCGACAACTTACAGTCAACTGTTTTTT
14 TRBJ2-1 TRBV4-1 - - CASSRAPDVYEQFF TGCGCCAGCAGCCGAGCACCGGACGTCTATGAGCAGTTCTTC
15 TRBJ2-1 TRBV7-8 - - CASSLPTGTNNEQFF TGTGCCAGCAGCTTACCGACGGGGACGAACAATGAGCAGTTCTTC
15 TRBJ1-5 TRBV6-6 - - CASSSPSGKEEPQHF TGTGCCAGCAGTTCCCCCTCCGGGAAGGAGGAGCCCCAGCATTTT
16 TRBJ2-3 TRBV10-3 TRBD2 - CAISGTGGLGEDTQYF TGTGCCATCAGTGGGACGGGGGGACTAGGGGAGGATACGCAGTATTTT
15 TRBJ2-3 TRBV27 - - CASSPDRIRADTQYF TGTGCCAGCAGCCCTGACAGGATTCGGGCAGATACGCAGTATTTT
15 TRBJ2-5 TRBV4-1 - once CASSQVPSVRQTQYF TGCGCCAGCAGCCAAGTCCCTAGCGTAAGACAGACCCAGTACTTC
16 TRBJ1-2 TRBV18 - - CASSPTSSVFQYGYTF TGTGCCAGCTCACCAACTTCTTCCGTTTTTCAGTATGGCTACACCTTC
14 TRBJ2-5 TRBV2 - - CASSPRQGLETQYF TGTGCCAGCAGTCCCAGGCAGGGGCTGGAGACCCAGTACTTC
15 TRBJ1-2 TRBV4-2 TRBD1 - CASSQDGDRGLGYTF TGTGCCAGCAGCCAAGATGGGGACAGGGGGCTTGGCTACACCTTC
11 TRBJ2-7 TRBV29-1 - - CSVVGTYEQYF TGCAGCGTTGTCGGAACCTACGAGCAGTACTTC
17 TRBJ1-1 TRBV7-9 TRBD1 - CASSLVWDRHLNTEAFF TGTGCCAGCAGCTTAGTTTGGGACAGACATTTGAACACTGAAGCTTTCTTT
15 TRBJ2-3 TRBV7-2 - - CASREFGIGTDTQYF TGTGCCAGCAGGGAATTCGGGATTGGAACAGATACGCAGTATTTT
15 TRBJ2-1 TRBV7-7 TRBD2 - CASSKLAGGSNEQFF TGTGCTAGCAGCAAACTAGCGGGAGGTTCTAATGAGCAGTTCTTC
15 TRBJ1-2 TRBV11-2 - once CASSFIGTPRYGYTF TGTGCCAGCAGCTTTATTGGGACACCTCGCTATGGCTACACCTTC
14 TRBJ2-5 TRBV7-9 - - CASSLGGLRETQYF TGTGCCAGCAGCCTAGGAGGCTTACGGGAGACCCAGTACTTC